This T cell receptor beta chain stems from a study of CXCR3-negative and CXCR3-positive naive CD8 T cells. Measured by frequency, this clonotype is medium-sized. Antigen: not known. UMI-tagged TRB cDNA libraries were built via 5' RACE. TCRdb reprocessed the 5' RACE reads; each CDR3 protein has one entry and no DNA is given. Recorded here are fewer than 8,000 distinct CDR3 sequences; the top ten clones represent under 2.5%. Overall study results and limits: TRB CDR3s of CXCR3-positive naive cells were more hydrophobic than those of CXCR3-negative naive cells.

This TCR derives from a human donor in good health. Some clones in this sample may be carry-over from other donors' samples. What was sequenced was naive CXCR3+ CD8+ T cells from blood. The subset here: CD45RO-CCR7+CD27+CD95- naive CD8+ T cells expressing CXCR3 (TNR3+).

CDR3 sequence reads: CSARDVGDYNSPLHF. This chain links TRBV20-1 with TRBJ1-6. This CDR3 has 15 amino acids. Germline CDR1 is DFQATT and CDR2 is SNEGSKA (reference sequence).